What follows is one T cell receptor beta chain and its context. No antigen is known for it. This specimen comes from a study of T cell repertoires in cytomegalovirus infection. For the study at large: Based on public TCR beta signatures, there were indications of CMV infection and of a matching HLA type.

Germline V lookup: CDR1 MDHEN, CDR2 SYDVKM. With V trimmed by 4 bases and J by 9 bases, 9 bases remained unmatched. The CDR3 is 15 residues long. Study-wide points: Dominating the ex vivo response were TCR beta clonotypes that were CMV-specific and HLA-C-restricted. CMV carriers having the relevant HLA were flagged by cumulative public TCR beta family frequency.

TCRdb ran MiXCR on the reads and lists one entry per CDR3 protein. The sample lists some 250,000 distinct CDR3 sequences, approximately 9.1% occurring once. Sequenced sample: PBMCs. The TCR originated in a human donor in good health (CMV status not recorded). Some clones in this sample may be carry-over from other donors' samples. The chain joins TRBV28 to TRBJ1-6; 7 nucleotides match TRBD1. The CDR3 spells CASSSQGKFGSPLHF. As DNA, the CDR3 is TGTGCCAGCAGTTCACAGGGGAAGTTTGGTTCACCCCTCCACTTT. Full variable domain (missing parts from reference TRBV28 and TRBJ1-6): DVKVTQSSRYLVKRTGEKVFLECVQDMDHENMFWYRQDPGLGLRLIYFSYDVKMKEKGDIPEGYSVSREKKERFSLILESASTNQTSMYLCASSSQGKFGSPLHFGNGTRLTVT.